The rows below give T cell receptor beta chains drawn from one sample of a study of PD-1 blockade in classical Hodgkin lymphoma. The protocol was immunoSEQ multiplex PCR, while the TCRdb copy is restricted to in-frame clones and leaves out a portion. The repertoire holds roughly 32,000 clones, with 82% as singletons. Sample: peripheral blood mononuclear cells (PBMCs), taken at baseline. The origin of the receptors is a human donor with classical Hodgkin lymphoma. Each CDR3 is given with its conserved first and last residue. The D gene is left open where the match is weak. Clone sizes are given selectively: once, few, many, or a class where the clone is expanded.

V: TRBV5-1
J: TRBJ1-3
D: .
size: .
DNA: TGCGCCAGCAGCTCCGCGGACAGAGATGGAAACACCATATATTTT
CDR3: CASSSADRDGNTIYF

V: TRBV7-9
J: TRBJ2-2
D: TRBD1
size: few
DNA: TGTGCCAGCAGCGCGTCCGGGACAGGGGTCGCCGGGGAGCTGTTTTTT
CDR3: CASSASGTGVAGELFF

V: TRBV5-4
J: TRBJ1-1
D: .
size: .
DNA: TGTGCCAGCAGCTTGGCTGGGGTGTGGAACACTGAAGCTTTCTTT
CDR3: CASSLAGVWNTEAFF

V: TRBV6-5
J: TRBJ2-1
D: TRBD1
size: .
DNA: TGTGCCAGCAGTTCTGGGACAGATAATTACAATGAGCAGTTCTTC
CDR3: CASSSGTDNYNEQFF

V: TRBV5-1
J: TRBJ1-6
D: TRBD1
size: few
DNA: TGCGCCAGCAGCTTGGCTATGGGGACAGATAATTCACCCCTCCACTTT
CDR3: CASSLAMGTDNSPLHF

V: TRBV18
J: TRBJ1-1
D: TRBD1
size: .
DNA: TGTGCCAGCTCACTTACACCCACGGGACAGGGGAACACTGAAGCTTTCTTT
CDR3: CASSLTPTGQGNTEAFF

V: TRBV9
J: TRBJ1-3
D: .
size: once
DNA: TGTGCCAGCAGCCCGCGCCATGGCGCGGGAAACACCATATATTTT
CDR3: CASSPRHGAGNTIYF

V: TRBV28
J: TRBJ1-2
D: .
size: .
DNA: TGTGCCAGCAGTTTACGGACAGCAAATGGCTACACCTTC
CDR3: CASSLRTANGYTF

V: TRBV7-2
J: TRBJ2-3
D: .
size: .
DNA: TGTGCCAGCTCGGGACCCCGTCCAGATACGCAGTATTTT
CDR3: CASSGPRPDTQYF

V: TRBV5-1
J: TRBJ1-3
D: .
size: .
DNA: TGCGCCAGCAGCTTGTTCGGGGACTCTGGAAACACCATATATTTT
CDR3: CASSLFGDSGNTIYF

V: TRBV4-3
J: TRBJ1-5
D: TRBD1
size: .
DNA: TGCGCCAGCAGCCAAGGGTTTAAAGACAGGGAGGTAGTCGATCAGCCCCAGCATTTT
CDR3: CASSQGFKDREVVDQPQHF

V: TRBV18
J: TRBJ1-5
D: .
size: .
DNA: TGTGCCAGCTCACCACAGGTGTGGGGCGCCGGAGTAGATTATCAGCCCCAGCATTTT
CDR3: CASSPQVWGAGVDYQPQHF

V: TRBV27
J: TRBJ1-6
D: TRBD1
size: .
DNA: TGTGCCAGCAGTTTTCAGGCAGGGGGCTCACTGACTAATTCACCCCTCCACTTT
CDR3: CASSFQAGGSLTNSPLHF

V: TRBV6-5
J: TRBJ2-6
D: .
size: .
DNA: TGTGCCAGCAGTTACCTACAATCTGGGGCCAACGTCCTGACTTTC
CDR3: CASSYLQSGANVLTF

V: TRBV2
J: TRBJ2-1
D: TRBD2
size: .
DNA: TGTGCCAGCAGTGAAAGGTCTAGCGGGGGTTTCAATGAGCAGTTCTTC
CDR3: CASSERSSGGFNEQFF

V: TRBV4-3
J: TRBJ1-2
D: TRBD1
size: .
DNA: TGCGCCAGCAGCCAAGGATCCGGGACAGGGGGTACTTCTGGCTACACCTTC
CDR3: CASSQGSGTGGTSGYTF

V: TRBV11-1
J: TRBJ2-7
D: .
size: .
DNA: TGTGCCAGCAGCCATCTAAGGGCCCTAGGAGCAGGTCAAAGTTACGAGCAGTACTTC
CDR3: CASSHLRALGAGQSYEQYF

V: TRBV6-6
J: TRBJ2-7
D: .
size: .
DNA: TGTGCCAGCAGTTACTCGACGGCCTACGAGCAGTACTTC
CDR3: CASSYSTAYEQYF

V: TRBV7-2
J: TRBJ1-2
D: .
size: .
DNA: TGTGCCAGCAGCTTAGTTAGTATTCAGGCTCCCCATGGCTACACCTTC
CDR3: CASSLVSIQAPHGYTF

V: TRBV15
J: TRBJ1-3
D: .
size: .
DNA: TGTGCCACCAGCAGAGACCGAACCTCGCGCACCATATATTTT
CDR3: CATSRDRTSRTIYF

V: TRBV18
J: TRBJ2-7
D: .
size: .
DNA: TGTGCCAGCTCACCCCAGGGGATCACCTACGAGCAGTACTTC
CDR3: CASSPQGITYEQYF

V: TRBV7-9
J: TRBJ2-3
D: TRBD2
size: .
DNA: TGTGCCAGCAGCCCCTGGCTAGCGGGGGCAGCCACAGATACGCAGTATTTT
CDR3: CASSPWLAGAATDTQYF

V: TRBV30
J: TRBJ2-7
D: TRBD1
size: .
DNA: TGTGCCTGGAGTGCCATGGGACAGTCCTACGAGCAGTACTTC
CDR3: CAWSAMGQSYEQYF

V: TRBV7-3
J: TRBJ2-1
D: .
size: once
DNA: TGTGCCAGCAGCTCACAGAGACAGGTCAATGAGCAGTTCTTC
CDR3: CASSSQRQVNEQFF

V: TRBV4-3
J: TRBJ1-1
D: .
size: .
DNA: TGCGCCAGCAGCCCCGCCAGGGGATCTCATATGAACACTGAAGCTTTCTTT
CDR3: CASSPARGSHMNTEAFF

V: TRBV29-1
J: TRBJ1-2
D: TRBD1
size: .
DNA: TGCAGCGTACTGACAGGGAACTATGGCTACACCTTC
CDR3: CSVLTGNYGYTF

V: TRBV9
J: TRBJ1-4
D: .
size: .
DNA: TGTGCCAGCAGCCAAACGGACCGTGAGACGGGGAATGAAAAACTGTTTTTT
CDR3: CASSQTDRETGNEKLFF

V: TRBV5-6
J: TRBJ1-2
D: .
size: .
DNA: TGTGCCAGCAAGATAAGCCTTTCTGGCTACACCTTC
CDR3: CASKISLSGYTF

V: TRBV4-1
J: TRBJ2-5
D: .
size: .
DNA: TGCGCCAGCAGCCCTGGGGTGGGCGCCGGGGGAGAGACCCAGTACTTC
CDR3: CASSPGVGAGGETQYF

V: TRBV7-2
J: TRBJ2-2
D: TRBD1
size: .
DNA: TGTGCCAGCAGCTGGGACAGGAGTTTGCCCGGGGAGCTGTTTTTT
CDR3: CASSWDRSLPGELFF

V: TRBV27
J: TRBJ2-7
D: TRBD1
size: .
DNA: TGTGCCAGCAGTTTATCCTCACCGGGACAGGGCTACGAGCAGTACTTC
CDR3: CASSLSSPGQGYEQYF

V: TRBV19
J: TRBJ1-5
D: .
size: .
DNA: TGTGCCAGTAGCCCCCTATCGCAGCCCCAGCATTTT
CDR3: CASSPLSQPQHF

V: TRBV5-6
J: TRBJ2-2
D: .
size: .
DNA: TGTGCCAGCAGCTTATCTGGTGGGGGATACACCGGGGAGCTGTTTTTT
CDR3: CASSLSGGGYTGELFF

V: TRBV7-8
J: TRBJ1-3
D: .
size: once
DNA: TGTGCCAGCAGCCTACAGGAGTCGGGAAACACCATATATTTT
CDR3: CASSLQESGNTIYF

V: TRBV19
J: TRBJ1-1
D: .
size: few
DNA: TGTGCCAGTAGTATAGCAGGGTACACTGAAGCTTTCTTT
CDR3: CASSIAGYTEAFF

V: TRBV6-4
J: TRBJ2-1
D: .
size: .
DNA: TGTGCCAGCAGCGCAGGGTCGGAGCAGTTCTTC
CDR3: CASSAGSEQFF

V: TRBV6-5
J: TRBJ2-7
D: TRBD1
size: once
DNA: TGTGCCAGCAGTTACGGTAGACAGGGAACCTACGAGCAGTACTTC
CDR3: CASSYGRQGTYEQYF

V: TRBV21-1
J: TRBJ1-2
D: .
size: medium-sized
DNA: TGTGCCAGCATCAAACAGGGGCAGGGACGTCAAGATAACTATGGCTACACCTTC
CDR3: CASIKQGQGRQDNYGYTF

V: TRBV2
J: TRBJ1-1
D: TRBD1
size: .
DNA: TGTGCCAGCAGGACAGGGATGAACACTGAAGCTTTCTTT
CDR3: CASRTGMNTEAFF

V: TRBV2
J: TRBJ1-1
D: .
size: .
DNA: TGTGCCAGCAGTGAGGTAACTGAAGCTTTCTTT
CDR3: CASSEVTEAFF

V: TRBV7-6
J: TRBJ2-3
D: TRBD2
size: once
DNA: TGTGCCAGCAGCCGAGGGACTAGTAATACGCAGTATTTT
CDR3: CASSRGTSNTQYF